This TCR beta chain came from a study of vaccination and CD4 T cells after COVID-19. Study background: Median time from second vaccine dose to sampling was about 70 days (14 to 241). Study-level results: With convalescent patients, a median 86.3% of reactive clones emerged solely after vaccination. Analysis covered relatively few convalescent patients and lacked any early post-infection timepoints.

The treatment was: approximately nine-day PBMC culture with coronavirus spike peptide pools or control peptides (ViraFEST assay). The Oncomine TCR Beta short-read assay was what sequenced the DNA obtained from cultured CD4+ T cells. After culture, CD4+ T cells served as the source for genomic DNA extraction. From the PCR reads, TCRdb called clonotypes with MiXCR, one entry per CDR3 protein. The data show some 8,700 distinct CDR3 sequences, with approximately 50% seen just once and around 38% held by the top ten. The trim removed 3 bases at V and 9 bases at J, leaving 7 bases unmatched. The V gene's germline CDR1 is LNHDA and CDR2 SQIVND (reference sequence). The CDR3 is 13 amino acids. This clonotype has only a few counts. What it binds is unknown.

V usage is TRBV19 and J usage is TRBJ1-2; the match to TRBD1 covers 7 bases. Specimen: CD4+ T cells from blood, cultured in vitro. This sequence was found in a human donor who had recovered from COVID-19. DNA for the CDR3: TGTGCCAGTAGTATCGGGACAGTCCCTAGCTACACCTTC. Protein sequence: CASSIGTVPSYTF.